These 31 T cell receptor beta chains share one sample of origin, sequenced in a study of identical twins. TCRdb recomputed calls from the 5' RACE reads with MiXCR, one row per CDR3 protein. The table includes 500,000 to 550,000 distinct CDR3 sequences, approximately 20% detected once. These same records also appear under a second study, on yellow fever vaccine responses in identical twins.

The sequencing input was CD4+ T cells sorted from blood. These receptors were obtained from a woman younger than 30 in good health.

This clonotype appeared a few times. DNA of the CDR3: TGTGCCAGCAGCGTAGGCCCGAGCGGGAGTTTCGAGCAGTACTTC. This gives the protein CASSVGPSGSFEQYF. The chain recombines TRBV9 with TRBJ2-7, with TRBD2 identical over 8 bases. Germline V gene sequence: CDR1 SGDLS, CDR2 YYNGEE. V lost 0 bases to trimming and J lost 6 bases; unmatched junction nucleotides: 8. The CDR3 contains 15 residues.

V gene TRBV20-1 combines with J gene TRBJ2-7, with 9 bases lining up with TRBD1. CDR3 size: 14 residues. The ends lost 1 base at V and 6 bases at J; junction bases unmatched: 7. CDR1 is DFQATT, CDR2 SNEGSKA, per germline (reference sequence). CDR3 sequence reads: CSARGTGVVSEQYF. The CDR3 DNA is TGCAGTGCTAGAGGGACAGGGGTTGTGTCCGAGCAGTACTTC.

The sample holds a few counts of this clonotype. This chain connects TRBV27 to TRBJ1-2; a possible D gene is TRBD1 (6 bases). This CDR3 spans 13 amino acids. The germline V and J ends were trimmed by 9 bases and 4 bases, with 15 bases remaining between them. Germline loops: CDR1 MNHEY, CDR2 SMNVEV (reference sequence). The CDR3: CASSRGLIYGYTF. In DNA, the CDR3 is TGTGCCAGTTCCAGGGGCTTGATCTATGGCTACACCTTC.

V is TRBV5-1 and J is TRBJ2-2, with D maybe TRBD2 (6 bases). V was pared by 3 bases and J by 4 bases, with 10 bases between. CDR1 and CDR2 (germline): SGHRS, YFSETQ. The CDR3 totals 14 residues. CDR3 sequence (DNA): TGCGCCAGCAGCTCCGGGACTCCCACCGGGGAGCTGTTTTTT. It translates to CASSSGTPTGELFF.

This clonotype was counted between two and nine times. V gene TRBV3-1 combines with J gene TRBJ2-5; 10 nucleotides agree with TRBD2. The CDR3 spans 15 residues. In germline, CDR1 is LGHDT, CDR2 YNNKEL (reference sequence). Trimming at V came to 6 bases and at J to 4 bases, leaving 8 bases not matched to a gene. The CDR3 sequence is CASSHPSGGGETQYF. The CDR3 coding sequence is TGTGCCAGCAGTCATCCTAGCGGGGGCGGAGAGACCCAGTACTTC.

V gene TRBV3-1 combines with J gene TRBJ1-2, with D tentatively TRBD1 (5 bases). This CDR3 region has 14 residues. The V gene lost 0 bases and the J gene lost 5 bases, with 10 bases spanning the gap. In germline, CDR1 is LGHDT, CDR2 YNNKEL (reference sequence). The CDR3 bases are TGTGCCAGCAGCCAAGAGGGGACGGCTTATGGCTACACCTTC. Its translation: CASSQEGTAYGYTF. Based on the CDR3 plus reference TRBV3-1 and TRBJ1-2, the full variable domain is DTAVSQTPKYLVTQMGNDKSIKCEQNLGHDTMYWYKQDSKKFLKIMFSYNNKELIINETVPNRFSPKSPDKAHLNLHINSLELGDSAVYFCASSQEGTAYGYTFGSGTRLTVV.

The chain combines TRBV6-2 or TRBV6-3 with TRBJ1-5; 9 nucleotides match TRBD1. CDR3 length: 13 residues. Per germline, CDR1 MNHEY and CDR2 SVGEGT. V trimming: 8 bases; J trimming: 7 bases; junction bases outside the gene matches: 6. CDR3 residues: CASDLTGGQPQHF. The CDR3 nucleotides read TGTGCCAGCGATCTTACAGGGGGCCAGCCCCAGCATTTT.

V usage is TRBV11-2 and J usage is TRBJ2-1; 10 positions match TRBD1. The CDR3 spans 17 residues. Germline loops: CDR1 SGHAT, CDR2 FQNNGV. With 0 bases clipped from V and 6 bases from J, the junction kept 8 bases outside the gene matches. The CDR3 region is CASSLDFRDRGRNEQFF. The CDR3 DNA follows: TGTGCCAGCAGCTTAGATTTCCGAGACAGGGGGCGCAATGAGCAGTTCTTC.

This clonotype showed up just a few times. The rearrangement joins TRBV21-1 to TRBJ1-5; the D call of TRBD1 is as the table states it, not checked on the DNA. TRBV21-1 is reported as a pseudogene. The CDR3 runs to 17 residues. In DNA form, the CDR3 reads TGTGCCACCCTACCCCGGGACAGCGGTGTGAAGGGTCAGCCCCAGCATTTT. Encoded protein: CATLPRDSGVKGQPQHF.

The chain employs TRBV4-1 and TRBJ2-2; TRBD1 agrees at 11 bases. The CDR3 contains 16 residues. The V gene end was trimmed by 3 bases and the J gene end by 4 bases; junction bases not matched to a gene: 4. Germline values: CDR1 MGHRA, CDR2 YSYEKL. The CDR3 coding sequence is TGCGCCAGCAGCCAGTCCGGGACAGGGGGCACCGGGGAGCTGTTTTTT. This gives the protein CASSQSGTGGTGELFF.

This clonotype occurred a few times. V gene TRBV15 combines with J gene TRBJ2-1; 12 nucleotides line up with TRBD2. CDR3 size: 14 residues. V trimming: 3 bases; J trimming: 10 bases; junction bases outside the gene matches: 4. Germline-derived CDR1 and CDR2 are LNHNV and YYDKDF (reference sequence). The CDR3 loop reads CATSSVGLAGEQFF. In DNA form, the CDR3 reads TGTGCCACCAGCAGCGTCGGACTAGCGGGGGAGCAGTTCTTC. The full variable domain, rest sourced from reference TRBV15 and TRBJ2-1, is DAMVIQNPRYQVTQFGKPVTLSCSQTLNHNVMYWYQQKSSQAPKLLFHYYDKDFNNEADTPDNFQSRRPNTSFCFLDIRSPGLGDTAMYLCATSSVGLAGEQFFGPGTRLTVL.

This clonotype was seen ten or more times. The chain has TRBV3-1 and TRBJ2-4, with TRBD2 matching 8 bases. Per germline, CDR1 LGHDT and CDR2 YNNKEL (reference sequence). This CDR3 region has 15 residues. V was clipped by 1 base and J by 1 base; unmatched bases: 0. In DNA form, the CDR3 reads TGTGCCAGCAGCCAAGCGGGAGGGGCCAAAAACATTCAGTACTTC. As protein: CASSQAGGAKNIQYF.

This chain uses TRBV5-1 with TRBJ2-3, with 15 positions matching TRBD2. Losses at the gene ends were 3 bases for V and 6 bases for J; bases not matched to a gene: 11. CDR1 and CDR2 from the germline V gene are SGHRS and YFSETQ. CDR3 length: 18 residues. This CDR3 reads CASSSGLAGGHGRDTQYF. CDR3 nucleotides: TGCGCCAGCAGCTCGGGACTAGCGGGAGGCCATGGAAGGGATACGCAGTATTTT.

The rearrangement uses TRBV13 and TRBJ2-3; TRBD1 matches 12 bases. Looked up from germline, CDR1 is PRHDT and CDR2 is FYEKMQ (reference sequence). The CDR3 has 17 residues. The V gene end was trimmed by 5 bases and the J gene end by 4 bases; junction bases not matched to a gene: 10. The CDR3 bases are TGTGCCAGCAGCCAATCACCTCGGGACAGGGGGCCAGATACGCAGTATTTT. It encodes CASSQSPRDRGPDTQYF. Complete variable domain (other parts from reference TRBV13 and TRBJ2-3): AAGVIQSPRHLIKEKRETATLKCYPIPRHDTVYWYQQGPGQDPQFLISFYEKMQSDKGSIPDRFSAQQFSDYHSELNMSSLELGDSALYFCASSQSPRDRGPDTQYFGPGTRLTVL.

Written as DNA, the CDR3 is TGCAGTGCTCCCCGACAGAACACTGAAGCTTTCTTT. Translation: CSAPRQNTEAFF. The chain combines TRBV20-1 with TRBJ1-1; unclear D gene. CDR3 length: 12 amino acids. Trimming shortened V by 5 bases and J by 1 base, and 8 bases separated the two germline ends. Germline assignment: CDR1 DFQATT and CDR2 SNEGSKA (reference sequence).

The CDR3 protein is CATSDLKGAGELFF. The CDR3 DNA reads TGTGCCACCAGTGATTTGAAGGGCGCCGGGGAGCTGTTTTTT. This chain connects TRBV24-1 to TRBJ2-2; D gene uncertain. Germline CDR1 reads KGHDR; CDR2 reads SFDVKD. Between the trimmed V and J ends, which lost 0 bases and 6 bases, there was a span of 7 bases. There are 14 residues in the CDR3.

The rearrangement uses TRBV5-5 and TRBJ2-2; D uncertain. Looked up from germline, CDR1 is SGHKS and CDR2 is YYEKEE (reference sequence). The length of the CDR3 is 13 residues. V dropped 2 bases and J dropped 6 bases, with 8 bases sitting between them. For the CDR3, the DNA is TGTGCCAGCAGCTTCCCTCTGGCCGGGGAGCTGTTTTTT. Amino acids: CASSFPLAGELFF. The variable domain in full, completed from reference TRBV5-5 and TRBJ2-2, reads DAGVTQSPTHLIKTRGQQVTLRCSPISGHKSVSWYQQVLGQGPQFIFQYYEKEERGRGNFPDRFSARQFPNYSSELNVNALLLGDSALYLCASSFPLAGELFFGEGSRLTVL.

This clonotype has just a few counts. The chain uses TRBV6-1 and TRBJ2-7, with 9 bases fitting TRBD2. This CDR3 has 16 amino acids. J gave up 1 base and V 2 bases, and 6 bases lay outside the gene matches. CDR1 MNHNS and CDR2 SASEGT come from the germline V gene. The CDR3 DNA reads as TGTGCCAGCAGTGAATCTAGCGGGGTAAGGTCCTACGAGCAGTACGTC. Residues: CASSESSGVRSYEQYV.

This sequence joins TRBV9 and TRBJ2-1; TRBD2 matches at 7 bases. This CDR3 contains 15 residues. Germline-derived CDR1 and CDR2 are SGDLS and YYNGEE. The V gene end was trimmed by 1 base and the J gene end by 1 base; junction bases not matched to a gene: 2. The CDR3 sequence: CASSVQGGSYNEQFF. CDR3 DNA sequence: TGTGCCAGCAGCGTACAGGGAGGGTCCTACAATGAGCAGTTCTTC.

This clonotype showed up just a few times. The rearrangement links TRBV12-3 or TRBV12-4 to TRBJ1-1; D not certain. V lost 3 bases, J lost 5 bases, and 13 bases lay in between. CDR3 size: 14 residues. The DNA for the CDR3 is TGTGCCAGCAGTTTGTCCCAAGGCATTACTGAAGCTTTCTTT. This encodes CASSLSQGITEAFF.

This clonotype was seen more than once but under ten times. CDR3 residues: CASSYIQETQYF. The CDR3 DNA follows: TGTGCCAGCAGCTATATCCAAGAGACCCAGTACTTC. This chain joins TRBV2 and TRBJ2-5, with D hard to call. Trimming removed 6 bases at V and 1 base at J, with 6 bases between. The CDR3 loop spans 12 amino acids. Per germline, CDR1 SNHLY and CDR2 FYNNEI.

This clonotype showed up just a few times. The chain couples TRBV10-3 to TRBJ2-5; D possibly corresponds to TRBD1 (7 bases). Germline loops: CDR1 ENHRY, CDR2 SYGVKD. The CDR3 has 14 amino acids. V was pared by 2 bases and J by 5 bases, with 12 bases between. The CDR3 sequence: CAISERSGGETQYF. In DNA, the CDR3 is TGTGCCATCAGTGAGAGGTCAGGGGGGGAGACCCAGTACTTC.

This clonotype was detected a few times. In DNA, the CDR3 is TGTGCCATCACCCCCTCAGGCGGCAAGGCCACTGAAGCTTTCTTT. This encodes CAITPSGGKATEAFF. J is TRBJ1-1 and V is TRBV10-3, with D unclear. CDR1 and CDR2 from the germline V gene are ENHRY and SYGVKD. This CDR3 spans 15 amino acids. Trimming left V 7 bases short and J 4 bases short, with 19 bases between.

This clonotype turned up a few times. The gene calls are TRBV20-1 and TRBJ2-1; 8 bases line up with TRBD1. The CDR3 length is 12 residues. Germline CDR1 reads DFQATT; CDR2 reads SNEGSKA (reference sequence). Unmatched junction bases numbered 0, after V lost 5 bases and J lost 3 bases. CDR3 in DNA: TGCAGTGCTGGGACAGGCTACAATGAGCAGTTCTTC. This gives the protein CSAGTGYNEQFF.

J is TRBJ1-1 and V is TRBV6-1; no firm D call. This CDR3 is built from 13 residues. The germline CDR1 and CDR2 sequences are MNHNS and SASEGT. Trimming stripped 4 bases from V and 6 bases from J, with 12 bases between. CDR3 in DNA: TGTGCCAGCAGTGTATACTCGGGCGCTGAAGCTTTCTTT. It translates to CASSVYSGAEAFF.

This clonotype was counted between two and nine times. The chain has TRBV5-1 and TRBJ2-7; 9 bases align to TRBD2. Per germline, CDR1 SGHRS and CDR2 YFSETQ. After removal of 4 bases from V and 5 bases from J, the junction contained 10 bases not matched to a gene. The CDR3 consists of 15 residues. The CDR3 nucleotides are TGCGCCAGCAGCAGGGTAGGGACTAGCACTAACGAGCAGTACTTC. Its translation: CASSRVGTSTNEQYF.

This chain links TRBV5-1 with TRBJ2-5; D may correspond to TRBD1 or TRBD2 (5 bases each). V lost 7 bases to trimming and J lost 3 bases, with 13 bases between them. There are 13 residues in the CDR3. In germline, CDR1 is SGHRS, CDR2 YFSETQ. The CDR3 region has the DNA TGCGCCAGCGGGCCTGGGGGAAAAGAGACCCAGTACTTC. Its protein product is CASGPGGKETQYF.

V is TRBV15 and J is TRBJ1-5; tentatively, D is TRBD1 (5 bases). Deletions cut 7 bases from V and 6 bases from J, with 13 bases between. Germline V gives CDR1 LNHNV, CDR2 YYDKDF (reference sequence). The CDR3 totals 13 residues. The CDR3 nucleotides read TGTGCCACCACCCCGCCGGGGGGTCAGCCCCAGCATTTT. Its protein product is CATTPPGGQPQHF. The full variable domain, its missing parts supplied by reference TRBV15 and TRBJ1-5, is DAMVIQNPRYQVTQFGKPVTLSCSQTLNHNVMYWYQQKSSQAPKLLFHYYDKDFNNEADTPDNFQSRRPNTSFCFLDIRSPGLGDTAMYLCATTPPGGQPQHFGDGTRLSIL.

The rearrangement joins TRBV15 to TRBJ1-1; 7 bases fit TRBD1. CDR3 length: 14 amino acids. Germline V CDR1 and CDR2: LNHNV, YYDKDF (reference sequence). J gave up 1 base and V 5 bases, and 4 bases lay outside the gene matches. As DNA, the CDR3 is TGTGCCACCAGCCGGGGACAGAAGAACACTGAAGCTTTCTTT. As protein: CATSRGQKNTEAFF.

CDR3 in DNA: TGTGCCATCAGTGATTCTGGGGCTCTCAAGAACACCGGGGAGCTGTTTTTT. This translates into CAISDSGALKNTGELFF. The V gene is TRBV10-3, the J gene TRBJ2-2; D is possibly TRBD1 (5 bases). In germline, CDR1 is ENHRY, CDR2 SYGVKD. Trimming took 3 bases from V and 1 from J, leaving 15 bases between them. The CDR3 extends over 17 amino acids.

The V call is TRBV11-1, the J call TRBJ2-3; 8 nucleotides match TRBD2. V was clipped by 2 bases and J by 4 bases; unmatched bases: 14. The length of the CDR3 is 18 residues. Germline V gives CDR1 SGHAT, CDR2 FQDESV (reference sequence). The CDR3: CASSLIYGRAGKADTQYF. The CDR3 DNA sequence: TGTGCCAGCAGCTTAATTTACGGGAGGGCCGGAAAGGCAGATACGCAGTATTTT.